The 25 T cell receptor beta chains presented below share a single source sample, sequenced in a study of siplizumab effects on memory and regulatory T cells. Profiled with immunoSEQ multiplex PCR; TCRdb holds only in-frame clones, not every one. The sample lists about 91,000 clones, over 95% occurring once. Sequences were obtained from naive CD4+ T cells sorted from blood. Every receptor here comes from a human donor in good health.

The V gene is TRBV7-2, the J gene TRBJ2-1; TRBD2 is a possible D gene (5 bases). V lost 6 bases to trimming and J lost 7 bases, with 19 bases between them. The CDR3 covers 15 residues. Germline CDR1 SGHTA, CDR2 FQGNSA. The CDR3 sequence is CASSPVALARNEQFF. CDR3 nucleotide sequence: TGTGCCAGCAGTCCGGTGGCCCTAGCTAGGAATGAGCAGTTCTTC. Looking up the rest from reference TRBV7-2 and TRBJ2-1 gives the full variable domain: GAGVSQSPSNKVTEKGKDVELRCDPISGHTALYWYRQSLGQGLEFLIYFQGNSAPDKSGLPSDRFSAERTGGSVSTLTIQRTQQEDSAVYLCASSPVALARNEQFFGPGTRLTVL.

The genes are TRBV7-2 and TRBJ2-1; 12 bases match TRBD2. V was clipped by 5 bases and J by 0 bases; unmatched bases: 5. CDR1 is SGHTA and CDR2 is FQGNSA in the germline V gene. This CDR3 is built from 17 residues. For the CDR3, the DNA is TGTGCCAGCAGCCCCGGACTAGCGGGGAGCTCCTACAATGAGCAGTTCTTC. Its protein product is CASSPGLAGSSYNEQFF.

The gene calls are TRBV11-2 and TRBJ2-2, with 9 positions matching TRBD1. The germline gives CDR1 SGHAT, CDR2 FQNNGV. There are 16 residues in the CDR3. V shed 5 bases and J 3 bases; nucleotides not matched to a gene: 7. In DNA, the CDR3 is TGTGCCAGCAGCCAAACAGGGGGCGCGGACACCGGGGAGCTGTTTTTT. Translated: CASSQTGGADTGELFF.

The chain carries TRBV5-6 and TRBJ2-3, with no clear D. V gave up 1 base and J gave up 4 bases, with 7 bases separating them. This CDR3 region has 13 residues. The V gene's germline CDR1 is SGHDT and CDR2 YYEEEE. Written as DNA, the CDR3 is TGTGCCAGCAGCTTGACGCATTCAGATACGCAGTATTTT. This codes for CASSLTHSDTQYF.

The rearrangement links TRBV11-2 to TRBJ2-2, with 9 nucleotides matching TRBD1. Germline values: CDR1 SGHAT, CDR2 FQNNGV. The CDR3 totals 15 residues. With V trimmed by 5 bases and J by 4 bases, 5 bases remained unmatched. CDR3 amino acids: CASSVNRGRTGELFF. The CDR3 DNA is TGTGCCAGCAGCGTAAACAGGGGGCGCACCGGGGAGCTGTTTTTT.

The chain recombines TRBV2 with TRBJ2-7, with a weak D call TRBD2 (6 bases). The CDR3 has 14 residues. Germline CDR1 is SNHLY and CDR2 is FYNNEI. Deletions cut 4 bases from V and 6 bases from J, with 16 bases between. DNA for the CDR3: TGTGCCAGCAGTGTAGGAGGGACCCTTAGCGAGCAGTACTTC. Translating it yields CASSVGGTLSEQYF. The full variable domain, completed using reference TRBV2 and TRBJ2-7, is EPEVTQTPSHQVTQMGQEVILRCVPISNHLYFYWYRQILGQKVEFLVSFYNNEISEKSEIFDDQFSVERPDGSNFTLKIRSTKLEDSAMYFCASSVGGTLSEQYFGPGTRLTVT.

V gene TRBV5-1 combines with J gene TRBJ2-5; 7 bases are a match to TRBD2. Germline V CDR1 and CDR2: SGHRS, YFSETQ. After removal of 0 bases from V and 5 bases from J, the junction contained 7 bases not matched to a gene. CDR3 size: 15 residues. The CDR3 sequence: CASSLGHSGGETQYF. Here the CDR3 DNA reads TGCGCCAGCAGCTTGGGACACTCCGGGGGGGAGACCCAGTACTTC.

This chain links TRBV28 with TRBJ1-1, with a possible D match to TRBD1 (6 bases). The CDR3 is 15 residues long. V shed 6 bases and J shed 4 bases, with 18 bases lying between them. Germline V lookup: CDR1 MDHEN, CDR2 SYDVKM. The CDR3 protein is CASSRNRVQVTEAFF. Here the CDR3 DNA reads TGTGCCAGCAGCCGGAACAGGGTGCAGGTCACTGAAGCTTTCTTT.

This clone appeared once. This sequence joins TRBV16 and TRBJ1-3; D possibly corresponds to TRBD1 (6 bases). Looked up from germline, CDR1 is KGHSY and CDR2 is FQNENV. This CDR3 has 15 residues. The V and J ends lost 1 base and 2 bases respectively, with 9 bases between them. In DNA form, the CDR3 reads TGTGCCAGCAGCCAATTTGGGGGGCCTGGAAACACCATATATTTT. Encoded protein: CASSQFGGPGNTIYF.

The CDR3 nucleotides are TGCAGCGTTGAGAGGGGCGGGGACACTGAAGCTTTCTTT. Protein sequence: CSVERGGDTEAFF. The chain is built from TRBV29-1 and TRBJ1-1; tentative D call: TRBD1 (5 bases). Per the germline V gene, CDR1 is SQVTM and CDR2 is ANQGSEA. The CDR3 is made up of 13 amino acids. Trimming shortened V by 3 bases and J by 3 bases, and 11 bases separated the two germline ends.

This sequence joins TRBV6-5 and TRBJ1-4; D ambiguous. The length of the CDR3 is 15 residues. Germline-derived CDR1 and CDR2 are MNHEY and SVGAGI. V was shortened by 6 bases and J by 8 bases, with 19 bases between the two germline ends. The CDR3 DNA reads TGTGCCAGCAGCTTCGGGCCGCAGGTTATCGAAAAACTGTTTTTT. Protein product: CASSFGPQVIEKLFF.

The chain joins TRBV6-1 to TRBJ1-2, with TRBD1 matching 9 bases. CDR1 and CDR2 from the germline V gene are MNHNS and SASEGT. The J segment lost 4 bases and the V segment lost 5 bases, leaving 8 bases of the junction unmatched. The CDR3 covers 15 residues. CDR3 sequence: CASSPRSGQGYGYTF. The CDR3 region has the DNA TGTGCCAGCAGTCCTCGATCGGGACAGGGCTATGGCTACACCTTC.

The CDR3 loop reads CASRSGQGADTQYF. CDR3 DNA sequence: TGTGCCAGCAGGTCGGGACAGGGGGCAGATACGCAGTATTTT. The rearrangement joins TRBV6-1 to TRBJ2-3; 11 positions match TRBD1. Losses at the gene ends were 6 bases for V and 4 bases for J; bases not matched to a gene: 3. The CDR3 has 14 amino acids. Germline CDR1 and CDR2: MNHNS and SASEGT.

V usage is TRBV30 and J usage is TRBJ2-5; 9 bases are shared with TRBD1. This CDR3 has 14 residues. The ends lost 6 bases at V and 2 bases at J; junction bases unmatched: 7. Germline values: CDR1 GTSNPN, CDR2 SVGIG (reference sequence). The CDR3 bases are TGTGCCTGCCTACCCGGGACAGGGCAAGAGACCCAGTACTTC. This codes for CACLPGTGQETQYF.

The sample holds one count of this clone. V is TRBV21-1 and J is TRBJ1-1. TRBV21-1 is listed as a pseudogene. The CDR3 totals 14 residues. The CDR3 loop is CASSKWRGNTEAFF. CDR3 nucleotides: TGTGCCAGCAGCAAATGGAGGGGAAACACTGAAGCTTTCTTT.

The CDR3 protein is CASSYRGGGDTIYF. CDR3 in DNA: TGTGCCAGCAGTTACCGTGGAGGGGGTGACACCATATATTTT. V and J are TRBV6-6 and TRBJ1-3, with D possibly matching TRBD1 (6 bases). The V end lost 2 bases, the J end lost 8 bases, and 13 bases lay between the germline ends. Germline loops: CDR1 MNHNY, CDR2 SVGAGI (reference sequence). The CDR3 is 14 residues long.

V usage is TRBV6-5 and J usage is TRBJ1-2; no firm D call. This CDR3 has 15 amino acids. Germline lookup yields CDR1 MNHEY and CDR2 SVGAGI. V was shortened by 2 bases and J by 4 bases, with 14 bases between the two germline ends. The CDR3 coding sequence is TGTGCCAGCAGTTACGGTAGGGCAGCTTCCTATGGCTACACCTTC. This gives the protein CASSYGRAASYGYTF.

The gene calls are TRBV19 and TRBJ1-4; weak D call: TRBD1 (6 bases). Trimming removed 3 bases from V and 8 bases from J, with 13 bases in between. The CDR3 is made up of 14 amino acids. The V gene's germline CDR1 is LNHDA and CDR2 SQIVND (reference sequence). CDR3 DNA sequence: TGTGCCAGTAGTATCAGGAGGGGACAAGAAAAACTGTTTTTT. Protein sequence: CASSIRRGQEKLFF.

The chain has TRBV7-2 and TRBJ1-1, with D tentatively TRBD1 (5 bases). CDR3 length: 13 residues. Germline values: CDR1 SGHTA, CDR2 FQGNSA. The V and J ends lost 5 bases and 4 bases respectively, with 11 bases between them. The CDR3 coding sequence is TGTGCCAGCAGCAAACAGGAACCCACTGAAGCTTTCTTT. Its protein is CASSKQEPTEAFF.

V and J are TRBV5-1 and TRBJ2-5, with 7 bases identical to TRBD1. Germline V gives CDR1 SGHRS, CDR2 YFSETQ. After removal of 9 bases from V and 4 bases from J, the junction contained 18 bases not matched to a gene. This CDR3 is built from 16 residues. The chain's CDR3 is CATSYRGHVGGETQYF. CDR3 nucleotides: TGCGCCACCTCCTACAGGGGCCACGTAGGAGGAGAGACCCAGTACTTC.

This chain's CDR3 is CASTPGQGRGGYTF. The CDR3 DNA reads TGCGCCAGCACTCCGGGACAGGGGCGCGGAGGCTACACCTTC. The genes are TRBV5-1 and TRBJ1-2; 10 positions match TRBD1. CDR3 length: 14 amino acids. J lost 8 bases, V lost 6 bases, and 10 bases had no gene match. Germline-derived CDR1 and CDR2 are SGHRS and YFSETQ.

The chain has TRBV7-9 and TRBJ2-1; D is uncertain. Between the trimmed V and J ends, which lost 7 bases and 10 bases, there was a span of 11 bases. This CDR3 spans 11 amino acids. Germline loops: CDR1 SEHNR, CDR2 FQNEAQ (reference sequence). The chain's CDR3 is CASTSEEEQFF. CDR3 sequence (DNA): TGTGCCAGCACCTCCGAGGAGGAGCAGTTCTTC.

The gene calls are TRBV14 and TRBJ1-1; tentative D call: TRBD1 (5 bases). The CDR3 covers 13 residues. Trimming cost V 3 bases and J 0 bases, with 5 bases left between them. Germline V gives CDR1 SGHDN, CDR2 FVKESK. The DNA for the CDR3 is TGTGCCAGCAGCCAGGGGGTGAACACTGAAGCTTTCTTT. Its protein is CASSQGVNTEAFF.

V is TRBV29-1 and J is TRBJ2-5; 7 nucleotides align to TRBD2. Germline lookup yields CDR1 SQVTM and CDR2 ANQGSEA. The V gene end was trimmed by 7 bases and the J gene end by 4 bases; junction bases not matched to a gene: 6. The CDR3 consists of 12 residues. The CDR3 reads CSAGRAGETQYF. CDR3 nucleotides: TGCAGCGCTGGGAGGGCAGGAGAGACCCAGTACTTC.

The V gene is TRBV10-3, the J gene TRBJ2-2; D not resolved. CDR1 ENHRY and CDR2 SYGVKD come from the germline V gene. The V end was cut by 4 bases, the J end by 5 bases, with 2 bases between. This CDR3 region has 11 residues. CDR3 nucleotide sequence: TGTGCCATCAGTGGAACCGGGGAGCTGTTTTTT. Its translation is CAISGTGELFF.